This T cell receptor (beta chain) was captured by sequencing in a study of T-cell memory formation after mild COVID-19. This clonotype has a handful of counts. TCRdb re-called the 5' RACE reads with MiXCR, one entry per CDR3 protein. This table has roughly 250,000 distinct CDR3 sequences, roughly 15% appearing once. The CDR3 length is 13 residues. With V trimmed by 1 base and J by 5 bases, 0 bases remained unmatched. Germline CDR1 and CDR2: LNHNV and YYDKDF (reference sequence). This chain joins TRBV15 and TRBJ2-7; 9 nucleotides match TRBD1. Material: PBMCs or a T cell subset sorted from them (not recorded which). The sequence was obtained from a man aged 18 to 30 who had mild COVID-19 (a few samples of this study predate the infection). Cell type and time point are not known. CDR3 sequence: CATSRGDRDEQYF. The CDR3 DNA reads TGTGCCACCAGCAGAGGGGACAGGGACGAGCAGTACTTC.